This T cell receptor beta chain emerged from a study of Graves' ophthalmopathy and Graves' hyperthyroidism. Study-level results: An approximately 82% specificity and 87.88% sensitivity were achieved by a 13-signature model that separated ophthalmopathy from stable hyperthyroidism. Most thyroid-expanded clonotypes exceeding 0.001 frequency were also found in blood. Ophthalmopathy progression cases were predicted by the model with approximately 66% sensitivity and less than 85% specificity.

The TCR beta CDR3 regions underwent amplification from RNA transcripts. RT-PCR in the first round used HTBI primers; a second-round multiplex PCR followed. TCRdb re-called the multiplex PCR reads with MiXCR, one entry per CDR3 protein. In the table there are over 650,000 distinct CDR3 sequences, over 40% of which are singletons. This CDR3 region has 14 residues. V gave up 4 bases and J gave up 0 bases, with 10 bases separating them. This clonotype was found a few times. Its antigen is unidentified. The chain combines TRBV12-3 or TRBV12-4 with TRBJ2-7, with TRBD2 as a possible D gene (6 bases). The receptor was derived from an adult man with Graves' ophthalmopathy. Material for sequencing was peripheral blood. CDR3 DNA: TGTGCCAGCAGTTCGACTAGGGCCTCCTACGAGCAGTACTTC. Protein: CASSSTRASYEQYF.